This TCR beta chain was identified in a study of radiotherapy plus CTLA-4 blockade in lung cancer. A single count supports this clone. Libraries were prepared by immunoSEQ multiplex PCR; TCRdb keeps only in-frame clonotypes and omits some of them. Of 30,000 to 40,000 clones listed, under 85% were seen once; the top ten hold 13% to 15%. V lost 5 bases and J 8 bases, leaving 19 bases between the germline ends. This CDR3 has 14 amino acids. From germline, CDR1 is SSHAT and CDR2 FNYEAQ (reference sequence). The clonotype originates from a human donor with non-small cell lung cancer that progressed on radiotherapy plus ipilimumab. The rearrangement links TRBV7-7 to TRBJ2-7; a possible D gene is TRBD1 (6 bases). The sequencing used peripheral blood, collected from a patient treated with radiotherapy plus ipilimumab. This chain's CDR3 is CASSVDTGTRKQYF. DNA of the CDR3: TGTGCCAGCAGCGTAGATACCGGGACAAGAAAGCAGTACTTC. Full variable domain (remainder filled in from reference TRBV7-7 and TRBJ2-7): GAGVSQSPRYKVTKRGQDVTLRCDPISSHATLYWYQQALGQGPEFLTYFNYEAQPDKSGLPSDRFSAERPEGSISTLTIQRTEQRDSAMYRCASSVDTGTRKQYFGPGTRLTVT.